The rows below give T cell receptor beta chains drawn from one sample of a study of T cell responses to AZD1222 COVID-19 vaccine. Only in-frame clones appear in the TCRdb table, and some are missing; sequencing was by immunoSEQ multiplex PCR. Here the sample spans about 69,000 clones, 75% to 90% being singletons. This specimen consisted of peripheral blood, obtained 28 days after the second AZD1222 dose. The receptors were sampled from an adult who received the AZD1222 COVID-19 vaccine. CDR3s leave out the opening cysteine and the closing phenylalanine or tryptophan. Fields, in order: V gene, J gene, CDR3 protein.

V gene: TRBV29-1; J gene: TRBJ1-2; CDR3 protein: SVNLHRANYGYT
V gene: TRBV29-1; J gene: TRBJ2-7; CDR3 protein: SVEGGAGYEQY
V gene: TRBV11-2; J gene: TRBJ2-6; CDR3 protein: ASSSGTALLANVLT
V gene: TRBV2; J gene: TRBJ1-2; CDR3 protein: ASRAARGHLYGYT
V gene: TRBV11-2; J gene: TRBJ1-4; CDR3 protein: ASSFTGFTNEKLF
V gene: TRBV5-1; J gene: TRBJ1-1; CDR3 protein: ASSPGTGGYFEDTEAF
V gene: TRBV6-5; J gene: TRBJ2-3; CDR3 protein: ASSYPPGQSTDTQY
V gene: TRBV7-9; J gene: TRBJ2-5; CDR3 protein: ASSWTGLAGQETQY
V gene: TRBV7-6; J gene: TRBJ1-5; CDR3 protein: ASSLSLGQPQH
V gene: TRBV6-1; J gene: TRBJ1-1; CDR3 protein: ASSDLGTEAF
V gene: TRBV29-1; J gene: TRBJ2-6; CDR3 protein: SVDGGAGANVLT
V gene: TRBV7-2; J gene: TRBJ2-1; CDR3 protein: ASSLITASNEQF
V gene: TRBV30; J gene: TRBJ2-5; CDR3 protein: AWSVRGVGGTQY
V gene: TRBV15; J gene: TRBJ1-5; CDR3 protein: ATRDGTGGIFNQPQH
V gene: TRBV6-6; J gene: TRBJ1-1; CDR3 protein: ASSYSGHTEAF
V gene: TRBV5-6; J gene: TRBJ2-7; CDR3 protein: ASSLAGGRYEQY
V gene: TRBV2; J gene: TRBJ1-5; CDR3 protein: ASSTQGLTGGGQPQH
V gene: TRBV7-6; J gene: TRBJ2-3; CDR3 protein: ASSTRLAASTDTQY
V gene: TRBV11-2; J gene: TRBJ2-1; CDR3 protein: ASSSPAGANEQF
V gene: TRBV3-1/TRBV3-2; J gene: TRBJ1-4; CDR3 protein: ASSQGGGYNEKLF
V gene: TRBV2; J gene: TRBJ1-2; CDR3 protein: ASSEIGQGGYT
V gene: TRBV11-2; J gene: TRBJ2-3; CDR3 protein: ASSLGDRGGTDTQY
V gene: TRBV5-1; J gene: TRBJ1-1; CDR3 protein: ASSPYERTSGAF
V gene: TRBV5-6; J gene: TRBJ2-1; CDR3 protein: ASSLGRNNEQF
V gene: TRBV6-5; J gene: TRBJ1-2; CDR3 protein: ATILEGSGRHGYT
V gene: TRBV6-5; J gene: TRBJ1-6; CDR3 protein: ASRGQSGSPLH
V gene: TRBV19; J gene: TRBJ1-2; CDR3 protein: ASVFPGLKRSYT
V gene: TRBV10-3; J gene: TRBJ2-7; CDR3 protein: AISGTSGDEQY
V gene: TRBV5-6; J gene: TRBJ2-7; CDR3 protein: ASSPFGGSSVYEQY
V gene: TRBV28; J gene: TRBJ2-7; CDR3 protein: ASSTGGSEQY
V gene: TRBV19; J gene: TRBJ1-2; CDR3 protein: ASTTDSYYGYT
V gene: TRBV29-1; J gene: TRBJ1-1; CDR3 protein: SVALGGNTEAF
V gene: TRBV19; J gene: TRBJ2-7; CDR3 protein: ASSEKAGLMYEQY
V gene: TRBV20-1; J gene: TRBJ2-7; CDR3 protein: SADWGHEQY